A selection of T cell receptor beta chains follows, all from one sample in a study of blood T cells in healthy people across ages. TCRdb analysed the 5' RACE reads with MiXCR anew, one entry per CDR3 protein. The sample contains approximately 730,000 distinct CDR3 sequences, about 53% of which appear only once. The source material was blood. Receptors originate from a man older than 75 in good health. The CDR3 runs from the conserved cysteine through the conserved F or W. A D gene is named only where the DNA matches it firmly. A row's size may be missing; if present it is once, few, many or a size class.

>NA|TRBV29-1|TRBJ2-5|NA
CSVFPPNSQETQYF
TGCAGCGTTTTTCCCCCTAATTCCCAAGAGACCCAGTACTTC
>NA|TRBV20-1|TRBJ2-2|NA
CSAHPGGRYTGELFF
TGCAGTGCTCACCCCGGGGGGCGATACACCGGGGAGCTGTTTTTT
>TRBD1|TRBV6-5|TRBJ2-7|NA
CASRKTGGGGEQYF
TGTGCCAGCAGAAAGACAGGGGGAGGTGGCGAGCAGTACTTC
>NA|TRBV12-3/TRBV12-4|TRBJ2-6|few
CAGRSDSSGANVLTF
TGTGCCGGAAGAAGCGACTCTTCTGGGGCCAACGTCCTGACTTTC
>NA|TRBV28|TRBJ2-7|NA
CASSMSSSYEQYF
TGTGCCAGTAGCATGAGTAGCTCCTACGAGCAGTACTTC
>TRBD1|TRBV4-1|TRBJ2-1|few
CASSQEGRGLSEQFF
TGCGCCAGCAGCCAAGAGGGCAGGGGGCTAAGCGAGCAGTTCTTC
>NA|TRBV6-2/TRBV6-3|TRBJ2-7|few
CASSWAHYEQYF
TGTGCCAGCAGTTGGGCCCACTACGAGCAGTACTTC
>TRBD2|TRBV9|TRBJ2-1|few
CASSVAVLAGAGDNEQFF
TGTGCCAGCAGCGTAGCTGTCCTAGCGGGAGCGGGGGACAATGAGCAGTTCTTC
>NA|TRBV2|TRBJ2-5|NA
CASIDAETQYF
TGTGCCAGCATTGACGCAGAGACCCAGTACTTC
>TRBD1|TRBV5-1|TRBJ1-1|NA
CASSWGQGNTEAFF
TGCGCCAGCAGCTGGGGACAGGGGAACACTGAAGCTTTCTTT
>TRBD1|TRBV20-1|TRBJ2-7|NA
CSARDSYRGLTYEQYF
TGCAGTGCTAGAGATAGCTACAGGGGCTTGACCTACGAGCAGTACTTC
>NA|TRBV29-1|TRBJ2-5|many
CSVDSVAGETQYF
TGCAGCGTTGACTCTGTCGCCGGGGAGACCCAGTACTTC
>NA|TRBV2|TRBJ2-7|NA
CASSDLLQGYEQYF
TGTGCCAGCAGTGACCTTCTACAGGGCTACGAGCAGTACTTC
>NA|TRBV7-9|TRBJ2-7|NA
CASSSEVGRSYEQYF
TGTGCCAGCAGCTCAGAGGTCGGTCGCTCCTACGAGCAGTACTTC
>NA|TRBV14|TRBJ2-7|many
CASSQDRSPGYSYEQYF
TGTGCCAGCAGCCAAGATCGGTCCCCGGGATACTCCTACGAGCAGTACTTC
>TRBD2|TRBV7-9|TRBJ2-3|NA
CASSFGAGGPTDTQYF
TGTGCCAGCAGCTTCGGCGCGGGGGGGCCCACAGATACGCAGTATTTT
>TRBD1|TRBV7-8|TRBJ1-5|NA
CASSVYRGANQPQHF
TGTGCCAGCAGCGTTTACAGGGGAGCGAATCAGCCCCAGCATTTT
>NA|TRBV7-3|TRBJ2-5|NA
CASSLRGSQETQYF
TGTGCCAGCAGCTTACGAGGGTCCCAAGAGACCCAGTACTTC
>NA|TRBV3-1|TRBJ2-5|few
CASSLSDQQETQYF
TGTGCCAGCAGCCTCAGCGACCAGCAAGAGACCCAGTACTTC
>TRBD2|TRBV29-1|TRBJ2-1|NA
CSGSAGEDKQFF
TGCAGCGGGTCTGCGGGAGAGGATAAGCAGTTCTTC
>NA|TRBV3-1|TRBJ2-1|once
CASSQDAGYNEQFF
TGTGCCAGCAGCCAAGATGCGGGGTACAATGAGCAGTTCTTC
>NA|TRBV5-1|TRBJ2-7|few
CASSAETTRNEQYF
TGCGCCAGCAGCGCGGAAACGACACGAAACGAGCAGTACTTC
>TRBD1|TRBV11-1|TRBJ2-1|few
CASSKTGANPYNEQFF
TGTGCCAGCAGCAAGACAGGGGCCAATCCTTACAATGAGCAGTTCTTC
>TRBD2|TRBV7-9|TRBJ2-1|few
CASSPPGTSVYNEQFF
TGTGCCAGCAGCCCCCCCGGGACTAGCGTTTACAATGAGCAGTTCTTC
>TRBD1|TRBV7-9|TRBJ1-2|NA
CASSQGTAGSYTF
TGTGCCAGCAGCCAGGGGACAGCGGGAAGCTACACCTTC
>NA|TRBV27|TRBJ2-1|NA
CASTPRDSDEQFF
TGTGCCAGCACCCCCAGGGATTCGGATGAGCAGTTCTTC
>NA|TRBV28|TRBJ2-5|few
CASREQVLGRETQYF
TGTGCCAGCAGGGAGCAGGTACTGGGGAGAGAGACCCAGTACTTC
>NA|TRBV27|TRBJ2-3|NA
CASSYLSTEPWGTDTQYF
TGTGCCAGCAGTTACTTGAGTACAGAGCCGTGGGGCACAGATACGCAGTATTTT
>NA|TRBV5-1|TRBJ2-3|NA
CASSLLISTDTQYF
TGCGCCAGCAGCCTCCTCATTAGCACAGATACGCAGTATTTT
>NA|TRBV20-1|TRBJ1-1|NA
CSARGKNTEAFF
TGCAGTGCTAGAGGGAAGAACACTGAAGCTTTCTTT
>NA|TRBV29-1|TRBJ1-4|few
CSVGSGDEKLFF
TGCAGCGTTGGATCAGGAGATGAAAAACTGTTTTTT
>NA|TRBV25-1|TRBJ2-3|few
CASSDRTLGHRYAYF
TGTGCCAGCAGTGATAGGACCCTGGGGCACAGATACGCGTATTTT
>NA|TRBV15|TRBJ1-5|NA
CATSRDLGQPQRF
TGTGCCACCAGCAGAGATCTAGGTCAGCCCCAGCGTTTT
>NA|TRBV20-1|TRBJ2-5|NA
CSARGATQYF
TGCAGTGCTAGAGGAGCAACCCAGTACTTC
>NA|TRBV11-2|TRBJ2-3|NA
CASSLLSDTQYF
TGTGCCAGCAGCTTATTGAGTGATACGCAGTATTTT
>NA|TRBV9|TRBJ1-4|once
CASSDFNEKLFF
TGTGCCAGCAGCGACTTTAATGAAAAACTGTTTTTT